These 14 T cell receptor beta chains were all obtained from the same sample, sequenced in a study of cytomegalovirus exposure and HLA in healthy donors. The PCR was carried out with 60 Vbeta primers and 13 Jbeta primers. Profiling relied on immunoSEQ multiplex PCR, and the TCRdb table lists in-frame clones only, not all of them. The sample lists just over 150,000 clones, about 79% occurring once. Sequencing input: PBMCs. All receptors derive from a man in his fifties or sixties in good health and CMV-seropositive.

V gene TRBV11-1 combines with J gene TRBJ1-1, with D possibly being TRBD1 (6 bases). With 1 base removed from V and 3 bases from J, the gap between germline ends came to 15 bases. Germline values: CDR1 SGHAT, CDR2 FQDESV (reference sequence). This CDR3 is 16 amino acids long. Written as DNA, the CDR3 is TGTGCCAGCAGCTTAGAACGAGCCCACAGGGACACTGAAGCTTTCTTT. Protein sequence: CASSLERAHRDTEAFF.

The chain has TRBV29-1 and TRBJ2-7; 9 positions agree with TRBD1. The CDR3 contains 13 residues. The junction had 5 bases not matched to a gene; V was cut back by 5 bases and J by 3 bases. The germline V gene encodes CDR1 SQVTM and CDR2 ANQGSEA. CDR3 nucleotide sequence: TGCAGCGTTACAGGGGGCCCTAACTACGAGCAGTACTTC. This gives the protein CSVTGGPNYEQYF.

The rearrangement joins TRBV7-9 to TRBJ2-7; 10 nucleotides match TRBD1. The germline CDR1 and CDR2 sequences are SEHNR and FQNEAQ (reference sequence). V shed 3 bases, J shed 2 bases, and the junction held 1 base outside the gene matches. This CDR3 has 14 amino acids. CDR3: CASSLGTGAYEQYF. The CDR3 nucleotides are TGTGCCAGCAGCTTGGGGACAGGGGCCTACGAGCAGTACTTC.

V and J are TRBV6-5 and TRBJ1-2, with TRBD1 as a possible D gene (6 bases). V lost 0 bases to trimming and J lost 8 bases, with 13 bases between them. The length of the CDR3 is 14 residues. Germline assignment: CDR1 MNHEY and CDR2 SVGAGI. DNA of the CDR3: TGTGCCAGCAGTTACTCGAACAGGGCGGAAGGCTACACCTTC. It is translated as CASSYSNRAEGYTF.

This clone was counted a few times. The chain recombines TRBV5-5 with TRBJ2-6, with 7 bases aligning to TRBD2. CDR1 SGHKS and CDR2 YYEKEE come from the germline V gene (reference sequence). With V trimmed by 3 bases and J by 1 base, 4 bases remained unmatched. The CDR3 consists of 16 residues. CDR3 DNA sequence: TGTGCCAGCAGCTGGGAGGGAAGTTCTGGGGCCAACGTCCTGACTTTC. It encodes CASSWEGSSGANVLTF. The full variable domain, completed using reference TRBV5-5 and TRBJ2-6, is DAGVTQSPTHLIKTRGQQVTLRCSPISGHKSVSWYQQVLGQGPQFIFQYYEKEERGRGNFPDRFSARQFPNYSSELNVNALLLGDSALYLCASSWEGSSGANVLTFGAGSRLTVL.

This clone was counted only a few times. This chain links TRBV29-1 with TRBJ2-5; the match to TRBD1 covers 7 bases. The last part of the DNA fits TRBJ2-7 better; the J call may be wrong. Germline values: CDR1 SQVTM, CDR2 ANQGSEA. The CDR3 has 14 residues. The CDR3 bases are TGCAGCGTTGAAGTACAGGGGCAGGGCTACGAGCAGTACTTC. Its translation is CSVEVQGQGYEQYF.

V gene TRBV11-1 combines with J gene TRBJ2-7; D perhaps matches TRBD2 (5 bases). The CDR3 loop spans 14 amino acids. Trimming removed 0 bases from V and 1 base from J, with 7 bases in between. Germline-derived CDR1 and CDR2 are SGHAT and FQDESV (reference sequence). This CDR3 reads CASSLAGASYEQYV. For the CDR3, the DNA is TGTGCCAGCAGCTTAGCGGGAGCGTCCTACGAGCAGTACGTC.

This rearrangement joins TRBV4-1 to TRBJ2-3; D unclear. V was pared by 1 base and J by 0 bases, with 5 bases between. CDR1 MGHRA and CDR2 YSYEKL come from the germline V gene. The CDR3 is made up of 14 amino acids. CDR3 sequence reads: CASSQGPSTDTQYF. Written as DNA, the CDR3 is TGCGCCAGCAGCCAAGGGCCCAGCACAGATACGCAGTATTTT.

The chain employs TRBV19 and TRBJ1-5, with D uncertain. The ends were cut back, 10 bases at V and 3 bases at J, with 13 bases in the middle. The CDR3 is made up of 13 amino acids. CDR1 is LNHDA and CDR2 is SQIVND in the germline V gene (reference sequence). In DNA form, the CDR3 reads TGTGCCACCAAGGGAGGATACAATCAGCCCCAGCATTTT. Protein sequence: CATKGGYNQPQHF.

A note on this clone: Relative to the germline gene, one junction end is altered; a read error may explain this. CDR3 in amino acids: CSSSMDRGPYNSPLHF. The CDR3 DNA follows: TGTTCCAGCAGCATGGACAGGGGGCCCTATAATTCACCCCTCCACTTT. The chain uses TRBV7-9 and TRBJ1-6; TRBD1 agrees at 11 bases. This CDR3 contains 16 residues. Germline values: CDR1 SEHNR, CDR2 FQNEAQ (reference sequence).

CDR3 DNA: TGTGCCAGCAGTGTGGGGCTCAATTTGAACACTGAAGCTTTCTTT. Translated: CASSVGLNLNTEAFF. The chain employs TRBV6-1 and TRBJ1-1; D is possibly TRBD1 (5 bases). Trimming removed 4 bases from V and 0 bases from J, with 12 bases in between. Germline assignment: CDR1 MNHNS and CDR2 SASEGT. The CDR3 totals 15 residues.

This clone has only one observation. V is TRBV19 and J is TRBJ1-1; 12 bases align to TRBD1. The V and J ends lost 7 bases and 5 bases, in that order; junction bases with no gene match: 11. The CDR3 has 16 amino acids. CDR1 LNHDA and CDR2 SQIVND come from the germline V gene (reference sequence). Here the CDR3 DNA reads TGTGCCAGTAACCGGGACAGGGGGCCAAGTGGAACTGAAGCTTTCTTT. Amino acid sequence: CASNRDRGPSGTEAFF.

CDR3 in DNA: TGTGCCAGCAGTCCCCGGGGGGGGGATGGCACAGATACGCAGTATTTT. This sequence encodes CASSPRGGDGTDTQYF. The gene calls are TRBV27 and TRBJ2-3, with 8 bases fitting TRBD2. The germline V gene encodes CDR1 MNHEY and CDR2 SMNVEV (reference sequence). The V gene end was trimmed by 5 bases and the J gene end by 1 base; junction bases not matched to a gene: 8. The CDR3 totals 16 residues.

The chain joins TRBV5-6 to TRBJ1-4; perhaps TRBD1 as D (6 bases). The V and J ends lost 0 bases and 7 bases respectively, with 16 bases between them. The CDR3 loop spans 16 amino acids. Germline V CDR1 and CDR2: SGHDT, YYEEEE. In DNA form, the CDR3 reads TGTGCCAGCAGCTTGGGGCCGGCGGGGGGCGGTGAAAAACTGTTTTTT. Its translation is CASSLGPAGGGEKLFF.